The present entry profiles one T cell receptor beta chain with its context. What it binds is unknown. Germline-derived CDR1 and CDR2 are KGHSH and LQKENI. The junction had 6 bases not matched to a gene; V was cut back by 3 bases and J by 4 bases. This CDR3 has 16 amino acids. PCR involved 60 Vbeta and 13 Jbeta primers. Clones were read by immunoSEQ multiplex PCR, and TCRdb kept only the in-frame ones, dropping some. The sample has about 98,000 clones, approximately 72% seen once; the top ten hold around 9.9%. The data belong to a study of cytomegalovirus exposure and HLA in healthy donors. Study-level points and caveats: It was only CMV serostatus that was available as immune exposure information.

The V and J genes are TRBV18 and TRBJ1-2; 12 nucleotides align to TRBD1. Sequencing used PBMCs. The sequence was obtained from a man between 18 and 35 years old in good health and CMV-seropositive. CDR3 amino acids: CASSPAGTGGLYGYTF. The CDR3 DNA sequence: TGTGCCAGCTCACCCGCCGGGACAGGGGGCCTCTATGGCTACACCTTC. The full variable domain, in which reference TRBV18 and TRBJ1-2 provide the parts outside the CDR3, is NAGVMQNPRHLVRRRGQEARLRCSPMKGHSHVYWYRQLPEEGLKFMVYLQKENIIDESGMPKERFSAEFPKEGPSILRIQQVVRGDSAAYFCASSPAGTGGLYGYTFGSGTRLTVV.